This TCR beta chain emerged from a study of cytomegalovirus exposure and HLA in healthy donors. About the study: Out of fewer than 400 genotyped donors, 81% belonged to the Caucasian-associated ancestry cluster. Study-level results: Common viral pathogens (according to a later analysis) appeared linked to several of the most significant clusters.

Germline V CDR1 and CDR2: SEHNR, FQNEAQ (reference sequence). The germline V and J ends were trimmed by 5 bases and 9 bases, with 25 bases remaining between them. The CDR3 has 16 residues. As concerns this clone: Its antigen is undetermined.

PCR employed 60 Vbeta and 13 Jbeta primers. Sequenced by immunoSEQ multiplex PCR; TCRdb stores in-frame clones only, minus some. Among 100,000 to 120,000 clones listed, 76% were seen once. This TCR derives from a man aged 25-45 years in good health and CMV-seropositive. The sample was PBMCs. The rearrangement joins TRBV7-9 to TRBJ2-5; tentative D call: TRBD1 (5 bases). The CDR3 DNA is TGTGCCAGCAGCCATCCTCCGGGTCGCTACAAGGGGCCCCAGTACTTC. Protein sequence: CASSHPPGRYKGPQYF.